This paragraph covers one T cell receptor (beta chain) sequence. Clones were read by immunoSEQ multiplex PCR, and TCRdb kept only the in-frame ones, dropping some. The table records 100,000 to 150,000 clones, about 92% of them present only once. The CDR3 is made up of 13 amino acids. J gave up 7 bases and V 6 bases, and 5 bases lay outside the gene matches. These data are taken from a study of control samples from healthy donors and cancer patients. Sequences were obtained from blood. The rearrangement joins TRBV12-3 or TRBV12-4 to TRBJ1-2; 10 positions match TRBD1. This sequence was found in a woman between 50 and 59 years old in good health. The DNA of the CDR3 is TGTGCCAGCAGGCGGGACAGGGGATTTGGCTACACCTTC. It codes for CASRRDRGFGYTF.